These 3 T cell receptor beta chains share one sample of origin, sequenced in a study of T cell responses to AZD1222 COVID-19 vaccine (dated by TCRdb to the early 2020s). Read against the paper, the sample's time point label means: about 28 days (+/-7) after the second vaccine dose. The library came from the immunoSEQ multiplex PCR assay. As stored in TCRdb, this immuneACCESS dataset retains in-frame rearrangements with V and J assigned. A fraction of the clones does not appear; measured against another copy, unresolved V genes explain less than half of the discrepancy, and the remainder lacks a known reason. The sample includes 70,000 or so clones, with approximately 87% observed a single time. Jointly, the top ten make up roughly 23% of the sample. Material: peripheral blood, obtained 28 days after the second AZD1222 dose. Receptors originate from an adult who received the AZD1222 COVID-19 vaccine.

A single count supports this clone. J is TRBJ2-1 and V is TRBV11-2, with 12 positions matching TRBD2. The J segment lost 5 bases and the V segment lost 1 base, leaving 12 bases of the junction unmatched. The CDR3 is 19 residues long. Germline CDR1 and CDR2: SGHAT and FQNNGV. CDR3 loop: CASSLASVLAGGPHNEQFF. The CDR3 DNA is TGTGCCAGCAGCTTAGCCTCCGTCCTAGCGGGAGGGCCTCACAATGAGCAGTTCTTC.

This clone has only a few counts. The V and J genes are TRBV6-6 and TRBJ2-2; maybe TRBD2 (6 bases). CDR1 is MNHNY, CDR2 SVGAGI, per germline (reference sequence). The V end lost 7 bases, the J end lost 3 bases, and 15 bases lay between the germline ends. The CDR3 runs 15 residues. The CDR3 is CASTEELAHTGELFF. The DNA of the CDR3 is TGTGCCAGCACCGAAGAACTAGCTCACACCGGGGAGCTGTTTTTT.

V and J are TRBV6-5 and TRBJ2-7; the D call may be TRBD1 or TRBD2 (5 bases each). This CDR3 is 16 amino acids long. The germline V and J ends were trimmed by 0 bases and 4 bases, with 16 bases remaining between them. Germline loops: CDR1 MNHEY, CDR2 SVGAGI. CDR3 DNA: TGTGCCAGCAGTTACTCGGGGCAGGCGAGGGGATACGAGCAGTACTTC. Translating it yields CASSYSGQARGYEQYF.